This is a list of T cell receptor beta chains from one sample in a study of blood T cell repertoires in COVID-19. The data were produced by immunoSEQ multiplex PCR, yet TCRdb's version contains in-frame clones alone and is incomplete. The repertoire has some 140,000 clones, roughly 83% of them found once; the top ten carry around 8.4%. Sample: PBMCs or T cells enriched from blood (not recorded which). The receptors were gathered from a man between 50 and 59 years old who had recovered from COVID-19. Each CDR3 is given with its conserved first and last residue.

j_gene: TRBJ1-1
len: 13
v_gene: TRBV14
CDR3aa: CASGHGANTEAFF

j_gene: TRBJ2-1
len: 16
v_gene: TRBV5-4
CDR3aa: CASSPSAGGRYNEQFF

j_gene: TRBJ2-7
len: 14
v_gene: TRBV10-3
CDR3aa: CAISERTSSYEQYF

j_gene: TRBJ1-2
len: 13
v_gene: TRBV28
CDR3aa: CASSYTDRAGYTF

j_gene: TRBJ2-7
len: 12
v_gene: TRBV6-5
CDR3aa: CASSSRVFEQYF

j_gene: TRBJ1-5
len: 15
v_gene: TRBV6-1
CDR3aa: CASSDQSFGNQPQHF

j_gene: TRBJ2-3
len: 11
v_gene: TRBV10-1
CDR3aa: CASGGGDTQYF

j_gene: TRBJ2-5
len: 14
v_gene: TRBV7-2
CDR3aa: CASSPRSGKETQYF

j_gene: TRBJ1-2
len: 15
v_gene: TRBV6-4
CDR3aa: CASSADTRGDYGYTF

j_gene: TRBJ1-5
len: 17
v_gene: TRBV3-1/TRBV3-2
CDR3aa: CASSQGAGANSNQPQHF

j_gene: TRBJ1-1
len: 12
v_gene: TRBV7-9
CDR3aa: CASSYDGSEAFF

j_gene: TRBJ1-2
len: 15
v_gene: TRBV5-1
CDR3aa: CASSNQTGGASGYTF

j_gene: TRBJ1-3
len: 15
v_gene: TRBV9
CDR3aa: CASSVDSYSGNTIYF

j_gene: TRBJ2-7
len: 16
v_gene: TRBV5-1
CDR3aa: CASSLAWDRGPYEQYF

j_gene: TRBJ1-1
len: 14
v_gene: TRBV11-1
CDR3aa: CASSLRLGRTEAFF

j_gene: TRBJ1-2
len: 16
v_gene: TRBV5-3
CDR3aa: CARSWGQGQGNYGYTF

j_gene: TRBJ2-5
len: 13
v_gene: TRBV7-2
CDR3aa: CASSLGGLETQYF

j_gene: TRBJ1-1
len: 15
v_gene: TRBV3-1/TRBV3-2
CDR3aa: CASSRDRGRGTEAFF

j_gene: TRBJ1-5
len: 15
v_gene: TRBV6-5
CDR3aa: CASRPQGAIGQPQHF

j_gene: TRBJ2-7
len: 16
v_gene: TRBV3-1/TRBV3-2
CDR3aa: CASSPHTGTSAYEQYF

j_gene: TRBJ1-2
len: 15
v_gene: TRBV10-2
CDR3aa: CASSETGQGGLGYTF

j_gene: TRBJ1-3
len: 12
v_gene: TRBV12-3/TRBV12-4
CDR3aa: CASSLSENTIYF

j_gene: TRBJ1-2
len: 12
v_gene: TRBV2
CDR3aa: CASSVRPYGYTF

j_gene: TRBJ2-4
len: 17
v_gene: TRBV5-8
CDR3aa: CASSLVLVGGAKNIQYF

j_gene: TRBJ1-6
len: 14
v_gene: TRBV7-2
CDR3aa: CASSYDRGRDTLHF

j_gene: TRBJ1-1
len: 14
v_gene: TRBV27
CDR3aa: CASSFRGVSTEAFF

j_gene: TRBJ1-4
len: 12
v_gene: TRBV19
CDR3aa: CASSIRGEKLFF

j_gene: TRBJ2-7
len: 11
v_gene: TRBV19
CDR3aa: CASSYSNEQYF

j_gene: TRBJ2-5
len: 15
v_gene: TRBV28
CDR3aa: CASSSRGHFQETQYF

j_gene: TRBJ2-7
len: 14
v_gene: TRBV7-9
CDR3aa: CASSLGAGPREQYF

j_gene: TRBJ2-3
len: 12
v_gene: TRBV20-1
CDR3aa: CSASEYGDTQYF

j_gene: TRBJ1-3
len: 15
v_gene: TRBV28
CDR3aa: CASSSTGVSGNTIYF

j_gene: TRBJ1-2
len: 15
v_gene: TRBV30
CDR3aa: CAWSVSGVPNYGYTF

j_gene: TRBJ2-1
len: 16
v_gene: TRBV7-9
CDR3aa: CASSLGLAGSGNEQFF

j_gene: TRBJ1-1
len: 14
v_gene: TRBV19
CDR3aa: CASSILETGAEAFF

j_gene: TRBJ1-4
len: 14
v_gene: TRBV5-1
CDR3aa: CASSGGATNEKLFF

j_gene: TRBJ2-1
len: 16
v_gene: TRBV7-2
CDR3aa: CASSLLLLSSYNEQFF

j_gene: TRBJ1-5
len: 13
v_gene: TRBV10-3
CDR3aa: CATTGDSNQPQHF

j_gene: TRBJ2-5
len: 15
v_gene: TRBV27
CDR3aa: CASSLRARAEETQYF

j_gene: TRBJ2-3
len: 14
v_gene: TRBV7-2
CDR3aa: CASSLGGVRDTQYF

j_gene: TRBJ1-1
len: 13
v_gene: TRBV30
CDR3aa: CAWAGQGDTEAFF

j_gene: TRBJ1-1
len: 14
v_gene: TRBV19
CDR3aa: CASSIDPGSGEAFF

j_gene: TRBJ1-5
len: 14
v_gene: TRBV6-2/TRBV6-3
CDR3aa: CASSYTGSHQPQHF

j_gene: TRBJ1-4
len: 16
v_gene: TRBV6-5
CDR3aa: CASSSASGTGREKLFF

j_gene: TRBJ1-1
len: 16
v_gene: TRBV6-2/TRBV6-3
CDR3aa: CASSYITGTGNTEAFF

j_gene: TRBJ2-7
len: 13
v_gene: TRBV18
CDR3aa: CASSGDRVYEQYF

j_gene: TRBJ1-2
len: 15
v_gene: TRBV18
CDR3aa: CASSSPGGSNYGYTF

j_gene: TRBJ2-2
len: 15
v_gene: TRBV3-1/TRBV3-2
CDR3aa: CASSQWDRETGELFF

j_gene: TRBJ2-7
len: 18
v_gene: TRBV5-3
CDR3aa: CARSLRTGGHSTSYEQYF

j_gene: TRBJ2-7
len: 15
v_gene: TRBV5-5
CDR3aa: CASSYSGTVSYEQYF

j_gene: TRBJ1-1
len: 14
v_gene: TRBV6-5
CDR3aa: CASSFSVGSTEAFF

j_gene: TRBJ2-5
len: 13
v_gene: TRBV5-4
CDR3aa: CASSLSGVETQYF